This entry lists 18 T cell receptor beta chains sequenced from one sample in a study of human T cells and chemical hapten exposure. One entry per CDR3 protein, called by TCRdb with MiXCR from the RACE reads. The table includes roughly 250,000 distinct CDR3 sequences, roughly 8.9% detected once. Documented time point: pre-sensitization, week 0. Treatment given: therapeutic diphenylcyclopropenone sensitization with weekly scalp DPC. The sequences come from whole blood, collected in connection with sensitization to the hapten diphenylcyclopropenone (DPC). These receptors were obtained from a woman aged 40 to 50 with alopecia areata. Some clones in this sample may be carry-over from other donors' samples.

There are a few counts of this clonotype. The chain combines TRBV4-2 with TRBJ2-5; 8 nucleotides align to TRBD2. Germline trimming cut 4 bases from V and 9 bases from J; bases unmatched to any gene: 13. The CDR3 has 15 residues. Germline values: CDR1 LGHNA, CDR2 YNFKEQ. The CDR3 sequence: CASSPTTSDRGAQYF. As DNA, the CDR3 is TGTGCCAGCAGCCCCACGACTAGCGATAGGGGGGCCCAGTACTTC.

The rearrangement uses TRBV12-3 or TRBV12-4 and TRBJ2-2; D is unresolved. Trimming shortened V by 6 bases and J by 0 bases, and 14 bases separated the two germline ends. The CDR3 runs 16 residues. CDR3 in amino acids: CASSGSQLSNTGELFF. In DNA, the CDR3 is TGTGCCAGCAGCGGCAGCCAACTCTCGAACACCGGGGAGCTGTTTTTT.

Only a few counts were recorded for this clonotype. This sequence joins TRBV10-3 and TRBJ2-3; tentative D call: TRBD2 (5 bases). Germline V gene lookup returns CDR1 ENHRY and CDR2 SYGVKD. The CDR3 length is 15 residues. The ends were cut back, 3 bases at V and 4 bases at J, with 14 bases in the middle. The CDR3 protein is CAISDLGLGPDTQYF. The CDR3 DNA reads TGTGCCATCAGTGATTTAGGACTCGGGCCAGATACGCAGTATTTT.

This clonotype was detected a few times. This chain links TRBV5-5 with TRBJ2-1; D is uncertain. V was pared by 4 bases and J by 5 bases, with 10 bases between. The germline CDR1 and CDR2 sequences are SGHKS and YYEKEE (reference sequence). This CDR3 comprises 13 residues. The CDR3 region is CASSPGPNNEQFF. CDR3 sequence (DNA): TGTGCCAGCAGCCCTGGACCCAACAATGAGCAGTTCTTC. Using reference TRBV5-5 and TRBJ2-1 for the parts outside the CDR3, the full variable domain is DAGVTQSPTHLIKTRGQQVTLRCSPISGHKSVSWYQQVLGQGPQFIFQYYEKEERGRGNFPDRFSARQFPNYSSELNVNALLLGDSALYLCASSPGPNNEQFFGPGTRLTVL.

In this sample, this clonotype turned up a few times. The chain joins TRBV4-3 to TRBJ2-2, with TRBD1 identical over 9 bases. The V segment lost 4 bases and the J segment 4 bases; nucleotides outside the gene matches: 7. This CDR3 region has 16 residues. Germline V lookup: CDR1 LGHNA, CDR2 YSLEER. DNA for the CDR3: TGCGCCAGCAGCCCGGAACAGGGGGCGCTCACCGGGGAGCTGTTTTTT. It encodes CASSPEQGALTGELFF.

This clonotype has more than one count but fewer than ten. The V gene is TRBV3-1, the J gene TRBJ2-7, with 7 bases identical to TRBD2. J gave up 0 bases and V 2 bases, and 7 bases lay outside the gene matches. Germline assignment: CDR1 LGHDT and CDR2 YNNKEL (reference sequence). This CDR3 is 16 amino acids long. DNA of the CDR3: TGTGCCAGCAGCCAATCCGGGGGGAGGTCCTCCTACGAGCAGTACTTC. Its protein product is CASSQSGGRSSYEQYF.

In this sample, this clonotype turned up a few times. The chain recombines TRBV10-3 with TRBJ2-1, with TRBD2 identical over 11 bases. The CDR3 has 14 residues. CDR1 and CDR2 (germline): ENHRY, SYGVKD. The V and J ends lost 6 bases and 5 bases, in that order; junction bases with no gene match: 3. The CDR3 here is CAISVTSGNNEQFF. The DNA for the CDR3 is TGTGCCATCAGCGTGACTAGCGGGAACAATGAGCAGTTCTTC.

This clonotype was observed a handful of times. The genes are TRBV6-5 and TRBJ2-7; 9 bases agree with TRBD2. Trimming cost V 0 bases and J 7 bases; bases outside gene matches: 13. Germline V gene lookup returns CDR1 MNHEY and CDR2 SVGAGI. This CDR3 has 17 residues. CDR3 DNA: TGTGCCAGCAGTTACTCGTTGTTTAGGACTAGCGCGCGGGAGCAGTACTTC. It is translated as CASSYSLFRTSAREQYF.

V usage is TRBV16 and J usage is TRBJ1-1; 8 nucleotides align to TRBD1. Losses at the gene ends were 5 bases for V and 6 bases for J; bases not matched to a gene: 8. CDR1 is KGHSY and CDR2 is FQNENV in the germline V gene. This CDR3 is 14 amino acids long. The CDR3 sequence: CASSSQGAFAEAFF. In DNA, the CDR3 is TGTGCCAGCAGCAGCCAGGGGGCCTTTGCTGAAGCTTTCTTT.

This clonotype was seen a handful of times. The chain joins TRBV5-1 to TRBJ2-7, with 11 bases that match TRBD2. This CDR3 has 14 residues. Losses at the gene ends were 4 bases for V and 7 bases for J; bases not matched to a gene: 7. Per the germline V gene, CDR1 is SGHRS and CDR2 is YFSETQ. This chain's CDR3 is CASSQTSGGAEQYF. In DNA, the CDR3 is TGCGCCAGCAGCCAAACTAGCGGGGGAGCTGAGCAGTACTTC.

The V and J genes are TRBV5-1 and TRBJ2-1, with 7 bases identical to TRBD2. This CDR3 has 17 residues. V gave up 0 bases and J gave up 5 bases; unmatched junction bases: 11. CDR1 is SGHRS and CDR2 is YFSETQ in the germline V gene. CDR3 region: CASSLEAGVTLNNEQFF. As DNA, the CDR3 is TGCGCCAGCAGCTTGGAGGCGGGAGTCACCTTAAACAATGAGCAGTTCTTC.

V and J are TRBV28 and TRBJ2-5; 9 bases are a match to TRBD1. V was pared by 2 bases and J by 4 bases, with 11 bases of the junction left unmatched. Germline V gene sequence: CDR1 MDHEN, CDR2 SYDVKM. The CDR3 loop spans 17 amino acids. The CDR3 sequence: CASSLASAGQGRETQYF. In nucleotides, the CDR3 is TGTGCCAGCAGTTTAGCTAGCGCGGGACAGGGACGAGAGACCCAGTACTTC.

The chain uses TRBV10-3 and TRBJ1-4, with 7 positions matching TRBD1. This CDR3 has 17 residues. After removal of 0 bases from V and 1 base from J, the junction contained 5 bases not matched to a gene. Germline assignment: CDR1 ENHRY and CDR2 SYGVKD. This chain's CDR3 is CAISESVAGGTNEKLFF. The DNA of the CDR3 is TGTGCCATCAGTGAGTCTGTAGCAGGGGGAACTAATGAAAAACTGTTTTTT.

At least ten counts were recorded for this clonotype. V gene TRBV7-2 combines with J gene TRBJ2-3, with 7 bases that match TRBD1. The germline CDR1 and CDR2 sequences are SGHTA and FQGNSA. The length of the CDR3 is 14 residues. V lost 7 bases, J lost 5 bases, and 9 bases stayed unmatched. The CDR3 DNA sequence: TGTGCCAGCAACAGGGGCCCCTCAGGAGATACGCAGTATTTT. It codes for CASNRGPSGDTQYF.

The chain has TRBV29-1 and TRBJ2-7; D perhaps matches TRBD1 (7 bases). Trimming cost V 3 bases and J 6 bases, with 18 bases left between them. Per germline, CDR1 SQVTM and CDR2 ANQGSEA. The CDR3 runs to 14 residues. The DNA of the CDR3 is TGCAGCGTTGAGGGTCAAAACAGGGGAGGCGAGCAGTACTTC. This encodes CSVEGQNRGGEQYF.

CDR3 residues: CASRHYYDRGQNTEAFF. CDR3 DNA: TGTGCCAGCAGACATTACTATGACAGGGGTCAGAACACTGAAGCTTTCTTT. The chain recombines TRBV6-7 with TRBJ1-1; 8 bases match TRBD1. TRBV6-7 is marked as an open reading frame, function uncertain. The CDR3 spans 17 residues. V dropped 6 bases and J dropped 1; count of bases not matched to a gene: 13.

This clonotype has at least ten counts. The chain's CDR3 is CASSLGDSYEQYF. CDR3 bases: TGTGCCAGCAGCTTAGGGGACTCCTACGAGCAGTACTTC. This chain uses TRBV7-9 with TRBJ2-7; D gene ambiguous. Trimming shortened V by 1 base and J by 0 bases, and 4 bases separated the two germline ends. This CDR3 comprises 13 residues. Germline-derived CDR1 and CDR2 are SEHNR and FQNEAQ (reference sequence).

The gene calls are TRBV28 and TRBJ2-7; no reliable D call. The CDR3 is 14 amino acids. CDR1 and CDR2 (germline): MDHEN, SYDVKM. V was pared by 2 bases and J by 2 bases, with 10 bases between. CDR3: CASSLGQAPYEQYF. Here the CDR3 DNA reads TGTGCCAGCAGTTTAGGGCAGGCGCCCTACGAGCAGTACTTC.